Listed here are 12 T cell receptor beta chains from one sample, sequenced in a study of CD8 T cells in Susac syndrome. RNA was extracted with the RNeasy kit, and a quantity of 0.5 to 1 ug was reverse transcribed using random hexamers. Each CDR3 protein gets one entry after TCRdb re-called the immunoSEQ multiplex PCR reads with MiXCR. The table lists a few hundred thousand distinct CDR3 sequences, 94% of them singletons. The sequenced sample was CD4+ T cells from PBMCs. Receptors were obtained from a human donor with Susac syndrome.

The chain employs TRBV15 and TRBJ1-2; 7 bases align to TRBD1. Trimming took 0 bases from V and 4 from J; bases not matched to a gene: 2. Germline values: CDR1 LNHNV, CDR2 YYDKDF (reference sequence). The length of the CDR3 is 14 residues. In DNA form, the CDR3 reads TGTGCCACCAGCAGAGATGGGACAGCCTATGGCTACACCTTC. It codes for CATSRDGTAYGYTF.

This clonotype was found once. This chain links TRBV7-2 with TRBJ1-2; TRBD1 matches at 8 bases. The germline V gene encodes CDR1 SGHTA and CDR2 FQGNSA. The CDR3 is 18 amino acids. Germline trimming cut 1 base from V and 2 bases from J; bases unmatched to any gene: 12. This CDR3 is CASSLVRPSGQENYGYTF. The CDR3 DNA reads TGTGCCAGCAGCTTAGTACGGCCCTCGGGACAGGAGAACTATGGCTACACCTTC.

This sequence joins TRBV30 and TRBJ2-6, with a weak D call TRBD1 (5 bases). The V gene's germline CDR1 is GTSNPN and CDR2 SVGIG (reference sequence). The CDR3 extends over 16 amino acids. Deletions cut 2 bases from V and 0 bases from J, with 11 bases between. CDR3 DNA: TGTGCCTGGAGTCAGGGAATAGTCTCTGGGGCCAACGTCCTGACTTTC. Amino acid sequence: CAWSQGIVSGANVLTF.

The chain has TRBV18 and TRBJ2-3; no clear D gene. This CDR3 spans 13 amino acids. CDR1 KGHSH and CDR2 LQKENI come from the germline V gene. Trimming left V 3 bases short and J 2 bases short, with 6 bases between. The DNA for the CDR3 is TGTGCCAGCTCACCGCCGCTCACAGATACGCAGTATTTT. Translating it yields CASSPPLTDTQYF.

This sequence joins TRBV28 and TRBJ1-5; D might be TRBD1 (6 bases). The CDR3 totals 15 residues. Germline-derived CDR1 and CDR2 are MDHEN and SYDVKM. V was shortened by 8 bases and J by 0 bases, with 14 bases between the two germline ends. CDR3 amino acids: CASLQGGYSNQPQHF. CDR3 in DNA: TGTGCCAGCCTACAGGGAGGCTATAGCAATCAGCCCCAGCATTTT.

The table lists this clonotype with a count of one. V is TRBV5-6 and J is TRBJ1-5, with D uncertain. Trimming took off 4 bases at V and 6 bases at J, with 11 bases between the two ends. CDR1 is SGHDT and CDR2 is YYEEEE in the germline V gene. The CDR3 covers 13 residues. The CDR3 loop is CASSAQPSQPQHF. Here the CDR3 DNA reads TGTGCCAGCAGCGCCCAACCAAGTCAGCCCCAGCATTTT.

This chain connects TRBV30 to TRBJ1-1; 7 nucleotides match TRBD1. This CDR3 is built from 12 residues. Trimming at V came to 1 base and at J to 5 bases, leaving 1 base not matched to a gene. Germline V gene lookup returns CDR1 GTSNPN and CDR2 SVGIG (reference sequence). CDR3 nucleotides: TGTGCCTGGAGTGGGGGACAGACTGAAGCTTTCTTT. Translation gives CAWSGGQTEAFF.

This clonotype showed up just once. This rearrangement joins TRBV20-1 to TRBJ1-1, with 7 nucleotides matching TRBD1. Germline values: CDR1 DFQATT, CDR2 SNEGSKA (reference sequence). CDR3 length: 14 amino acids. With V trimmed by 5 bases and J by 1 base, 7 bases remained unmatched. The DNA of the CDR3 is TGCAGTGCTCCCCACCACAGGGGGAACACTGAAGCTTTCTTT. Translated: CSAPHHRGNTEAFF.

The chain uses TRBV18 and TRBJ1-5, with 7 bases matching TRBD1. This CDR3 is 15 amino acids long. Losses at the gene ends were 3 bases for V and 7 bases for J; bases not matched to a gene: 9. CDR1 is KGHSH, CDR2 LQKENI, per germline. The chain's CDR3 is CASSPPAGGGQPQHF. CDR3 nucleotide sequence: TGTGCCAGCTCACCCCCGGCAGGGGGAGGACAGCCCCAGCATTTT.

The chain combines TRBV20-1 with TRBJ1-2; D remains ambiguous. The CDR3 is made up of 12 amino acids. Trimming left V 6 bases short and J 4 bases short, with 12 bases between. Germline CDR1 DFQATT, CDR2 SNEGSKA (reference sequence). CDR3 protein: CSAAGFAYGYTF. In nucleotides, the CDR3 is TGCAGTGCCGCGGGGTTCGCCTATGGCTACACCTTC.

The gene calls are TRBV20-1 and TRBJ1-5, with TRBD1 matching 8 bases. Germline CDR1 and CDR2: DFQATT and SNEGSKA (reference sequence). After removal of 3 bases from V and 6 bases from J, the junction contained 7 bases not matched to a gene. The CDR3 loop spans 14 amino acids. The CDR3 DNA is TGCAGTGCTAGTAAGGGACAGGTCAGTCAGCCCCAGCATTTT. This sequence encodes CSASKGQVSQPQHF.

For this clonotype: The junction departs from germline at one end; a sequencing error may be responsible. The gene calls are TRBV11-2 and TRBJ2-3; 7 positions agree with TRBD2. There are 13 residues in the CDR3. CDR1 is SGHAT and CDR2 is FQNNGV in the germline V gene. CDR3 amino acids: CASSPRRLAPGRF. The CDR3 region has the DNA TGTGCCAGCAGCCCTAGACGACTAGCCCCCGGTCGCTTT.